This record looks at one TCR beta chain sequence and its context. Here immunoSEQ multiplex PCR was the method, and the copy in TCRdb shows in-frame clones only, minus some. The sample includes 15,000 to 20,000 clones, over 75% of them seen just once. Trimming pared 1 base from V and 7 bases from J, leaving 14 bases between. The CDR3 loop spans 15 amino acids. In germline, CDR1 is SGHAT, CDR2 FQNNGV. These data belong to a study of technical replicates of blood from a handful of donors. Sample: PBMCs. The V and J genes are TRBV11-2 and TRBJ2-1, with D perhaps TRBD2 (6 bases). This TCR derives from a human donor in good health. The CDR3 DNA sequence: TGTGCCAGCAGCTTAGGGGGGTATAGCGGAAATGAGCAGTTCTTC. It codes for CASSLGGYSGNEQFF.